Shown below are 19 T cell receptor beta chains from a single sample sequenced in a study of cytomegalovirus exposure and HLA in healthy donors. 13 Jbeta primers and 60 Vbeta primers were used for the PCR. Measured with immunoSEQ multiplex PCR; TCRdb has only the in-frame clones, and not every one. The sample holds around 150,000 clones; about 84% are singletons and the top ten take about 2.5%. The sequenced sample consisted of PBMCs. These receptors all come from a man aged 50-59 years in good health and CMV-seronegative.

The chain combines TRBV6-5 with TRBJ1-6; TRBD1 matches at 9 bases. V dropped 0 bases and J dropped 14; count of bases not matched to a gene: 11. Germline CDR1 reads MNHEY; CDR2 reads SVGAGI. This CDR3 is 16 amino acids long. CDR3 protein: CASSYSTIRDRVSLHF. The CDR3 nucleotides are TGTGCCAGCAGTTACTCGACAATCCGGGACAGGGTTTCCCTCCACTTT.

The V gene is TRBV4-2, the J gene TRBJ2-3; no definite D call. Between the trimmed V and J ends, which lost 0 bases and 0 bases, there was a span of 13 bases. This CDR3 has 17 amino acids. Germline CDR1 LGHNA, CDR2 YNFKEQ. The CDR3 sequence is CASSQDLRATSTDTQYF. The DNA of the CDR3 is TGTGCCAGCAGCCAAGATCTTAGAGCTACTAGCACAGATACGCAGTATTTT.

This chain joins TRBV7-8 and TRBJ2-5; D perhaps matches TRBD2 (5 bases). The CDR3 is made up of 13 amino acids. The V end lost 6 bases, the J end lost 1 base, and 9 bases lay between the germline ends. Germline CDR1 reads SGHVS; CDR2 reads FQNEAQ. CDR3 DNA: TGTGCCAGCAGGCTAGGGAGCCAAGAGACCCAGTACTTC. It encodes CASRLGSQETQYF. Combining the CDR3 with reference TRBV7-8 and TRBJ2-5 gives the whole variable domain GAGVSQSPRYKVAKRGQDVALRCDPISGHVSLFWYQQALGQGPEFLTYFQNEAQLDKSGLPSDRFFAERPEGSVSTLKIQRTQQEDSAVYLCASRLGSQETQYFGPGTRLLVL.

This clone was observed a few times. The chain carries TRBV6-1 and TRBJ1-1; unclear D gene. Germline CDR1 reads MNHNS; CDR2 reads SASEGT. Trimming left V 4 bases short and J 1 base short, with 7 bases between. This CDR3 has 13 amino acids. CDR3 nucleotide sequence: TGTGCCAGCAGTGGAACAACGAACACTGAAGCTTTCTTT. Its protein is CASSGTTNTEAFF.

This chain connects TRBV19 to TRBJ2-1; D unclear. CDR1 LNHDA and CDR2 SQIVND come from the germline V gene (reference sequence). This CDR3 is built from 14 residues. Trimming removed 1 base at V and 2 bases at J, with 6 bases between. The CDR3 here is CASSIGGTYNEQFF. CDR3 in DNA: TGTGCCAGTAGTATAGGAGGAACCTACAATGAGCAGTTCTTC.

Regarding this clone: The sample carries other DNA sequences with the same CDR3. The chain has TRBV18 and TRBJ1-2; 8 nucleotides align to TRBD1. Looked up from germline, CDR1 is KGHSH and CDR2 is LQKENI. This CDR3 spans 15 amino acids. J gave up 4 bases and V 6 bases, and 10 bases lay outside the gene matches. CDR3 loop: CASSPTTGESYGYTF. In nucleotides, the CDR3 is TGTGCCAGCTCGCCTACGACAGGGGAGAGCTATGGCTACACCTTC.

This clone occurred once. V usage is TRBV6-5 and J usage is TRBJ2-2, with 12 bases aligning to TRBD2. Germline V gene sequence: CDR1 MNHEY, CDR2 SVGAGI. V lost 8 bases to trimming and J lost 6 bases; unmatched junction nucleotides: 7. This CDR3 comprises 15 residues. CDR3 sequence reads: CASGGASGRAGELFF. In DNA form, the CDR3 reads TGTGCCAGCGGAGGGGCTAGCGGGAGGGCCGGGGAGCTGTTTTTT.

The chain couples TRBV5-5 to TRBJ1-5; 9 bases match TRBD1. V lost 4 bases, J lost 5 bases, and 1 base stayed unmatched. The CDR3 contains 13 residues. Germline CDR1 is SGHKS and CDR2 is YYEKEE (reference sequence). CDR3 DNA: TGTGCCAGCAGCCGACAGGGGGATCAGCCCCAGCATTTT. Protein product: CASSRQGDQPQHF. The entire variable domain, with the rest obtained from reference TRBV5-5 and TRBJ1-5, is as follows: DAGVTQSPTHLIKTRGQQVTLRCSPISGHKSVSWYQQVLGQGPQFIFQYYEKEERGRGNFPDRFSARQFPNYSSELNVNALLLGDSALYLCASSRQGDQPQHFGDGTRLSIL.

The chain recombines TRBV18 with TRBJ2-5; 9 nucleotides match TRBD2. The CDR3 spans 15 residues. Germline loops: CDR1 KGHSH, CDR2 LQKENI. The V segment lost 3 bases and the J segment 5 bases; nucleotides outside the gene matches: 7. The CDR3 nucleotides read TGTGCCAGCTCACCTGCGGGAGGGCCTGGGGAGACCCAGTACTTC. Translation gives CASSPAGGPGETQYF.

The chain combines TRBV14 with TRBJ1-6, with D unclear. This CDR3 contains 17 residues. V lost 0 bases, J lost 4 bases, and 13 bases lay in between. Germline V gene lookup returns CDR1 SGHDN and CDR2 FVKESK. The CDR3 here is CASSQESRGRYNSPLHF. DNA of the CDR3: TGTGCCAGCAGCCAAGAGAGCCGGGGTCGATATAATTCACCCCTCCACTTT.

The CDR3 here is CASSFAETGANQPQHF. CDR3 DNA: TGTGCCAGCAGTTTTGCCGAGACAGGGGCTAATCAGCCCCAGCATTTT. The J gene is TRBJ1-5, the V gene TRBV28; 8 bases line up with TRBD1. The ends lost 3 bases at V and 4 bases at J; junction bases unmatched: 8. CDR3 length: 16 amino acids. The V gene's germline CDR1 is MDHEN and CDR2 SYDVKM. Full variable domain (missing parts from reference TRBV28 and TRBJ1-5): DVKVTQSSRYLVKRTGEKVFLECVQDMDHENMFWYRQDPGLGLRLIYFSYDVKMKEKGDIPEGYSVSREKKERFSLILESASTNQTSMYLCASSFAETGANQPQHFGDGTRLSIL.

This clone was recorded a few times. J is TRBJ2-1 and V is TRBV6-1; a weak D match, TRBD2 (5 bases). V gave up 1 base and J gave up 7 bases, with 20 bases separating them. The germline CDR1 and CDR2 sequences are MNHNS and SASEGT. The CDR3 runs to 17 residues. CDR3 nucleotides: TGTGCCAGCAGTGAAGGGGCTAGCCCGACGGTGGGAAATGAGCAGTTCTTC. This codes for CASSEGASPTVGNEQFF.

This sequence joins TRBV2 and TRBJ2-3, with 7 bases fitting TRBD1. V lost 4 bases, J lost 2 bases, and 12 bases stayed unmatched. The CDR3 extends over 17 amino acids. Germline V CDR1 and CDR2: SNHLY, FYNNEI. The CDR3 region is CASSGPWDSFNTDTQYF. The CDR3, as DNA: TGTGCCAGCAGTGGACCCTGGGACAGTTTTAACACAGATACGCAGTATTTT.

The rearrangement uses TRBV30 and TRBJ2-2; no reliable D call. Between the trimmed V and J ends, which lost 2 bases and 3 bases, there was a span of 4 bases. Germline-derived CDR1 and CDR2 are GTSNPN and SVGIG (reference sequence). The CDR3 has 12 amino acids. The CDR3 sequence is CAWSPYTGELFF. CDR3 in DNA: TGTGCCTGGAGTCCTTACACCGGGGAGCTGTTTTTT.

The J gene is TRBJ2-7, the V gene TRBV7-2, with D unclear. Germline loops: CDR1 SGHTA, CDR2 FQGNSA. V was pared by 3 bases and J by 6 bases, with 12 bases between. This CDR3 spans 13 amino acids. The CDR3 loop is CASSFRRSGEQYF. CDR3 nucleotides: TGTGCCAGCAGCTTCCGAAGATCGGGCGAGCAGTACTTC.

CDR3 DNA: TGTGCCAGCAGTTTACTTCGGGGTGACCGGGAGACCCAGTACTTC. It translates to CASSLLRGDRETQYF. This chain joins TRBV27 and TRBJ2-5, with D tentatively TRBD2 (5 bases). V lost 2 bases and J 5 bases, leaving 15 bases between the germline ends. The CDR3 is 15 amino acids. Germline-derived CDR1 and CDR2 are MNHEY and SMNVEV (reference sequence).

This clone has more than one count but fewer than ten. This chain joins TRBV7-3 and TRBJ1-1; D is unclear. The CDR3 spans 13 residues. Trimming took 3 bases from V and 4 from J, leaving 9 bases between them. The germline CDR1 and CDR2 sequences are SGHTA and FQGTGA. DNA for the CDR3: TGTGCCAGCAGCTTCTCCTTATCCACTGAAGCTTTCTTT. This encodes CASSFSLSTEAFF. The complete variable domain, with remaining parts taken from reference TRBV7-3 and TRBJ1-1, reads GAGVSQTPSNKVTEKGKYVELRCDPISGHTALYWYRQSLGQGPEFLIYFQGTGAADDSGLPNDRFFAVRPEGSVSTLKIQRTERGDSAVYLCASSFSLSTEAFFGQGTRLTVV.

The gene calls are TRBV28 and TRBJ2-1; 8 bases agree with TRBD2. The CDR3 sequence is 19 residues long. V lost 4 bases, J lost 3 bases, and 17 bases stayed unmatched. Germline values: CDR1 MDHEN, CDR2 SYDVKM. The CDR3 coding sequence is TGTGCCAGCAGTTCCCCCCCGGGGGGGGACCCTATAGGCTACAATGAGCAGTTCTTC. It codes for CASSSPPGGDPIGYNEQFF.

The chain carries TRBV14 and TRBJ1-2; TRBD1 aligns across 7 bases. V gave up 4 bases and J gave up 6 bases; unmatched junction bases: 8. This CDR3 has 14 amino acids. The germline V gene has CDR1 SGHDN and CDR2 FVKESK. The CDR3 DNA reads TGTGCCAGCAGCCGAAACAGGGGATATGATGGCTACACCTTC. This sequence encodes CASSRNRGYDGYTF.